The clone carrying this T cell receptor beta chain occurred many times. Its cognate antigen is unknown. The TCR beta libraries were generated through quantitative 5'-RACE incorporating molecular barcodes. Via MiXCR, TCRdb re-called the 5' RACE reads, giving one row per CDR3 protein. This table holds 150,000 to 200,000 distinct CDR3 sequences, about 18% found once. The CDR3 sequence is 15 residues long. Germline CDR1 is MNHEY and CDR2 is SVGAGI. V dropped 2 bases and J dropped 2 bases, with 11 bases sitting between them. These data are taken from a study of CD8 T cells in ankylosing spondylitis. Study results and limitations: A motif in TCR beta, a set of eight or nine highly homologous variants, appeared characteristic of ankylosing spondylitis blood. Disease-linked clones bore a CD8+ phenotype, appearing relatively rarely in peripheral blood. Researchers reportedly found disease-linked clones significantly enriched in matched ankylosing spondylitis synovial fluid.

Material for sequencing was blood, either unsorted or a sorted T cell fraction (not recorded which). The source is a male donor under 30 with ankylosing spondylitis or in good health (not recorded which). This chain joins TRBV6-5 and TRBJ2-3; D may be TRBD2 (7 bases). Written as DNA, the CDR3 is TGTGCCAGCAGTTACGGGGGGGCGCTCACAGATACGCAGTATTTT. The encoded protein is CASSYGGALTDTQYF.